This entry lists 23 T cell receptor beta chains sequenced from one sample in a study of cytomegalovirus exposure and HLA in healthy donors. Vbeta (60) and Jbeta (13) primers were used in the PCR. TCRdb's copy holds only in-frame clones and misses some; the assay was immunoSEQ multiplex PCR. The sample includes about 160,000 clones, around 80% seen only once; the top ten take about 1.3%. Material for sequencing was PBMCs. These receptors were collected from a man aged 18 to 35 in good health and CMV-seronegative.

The chain's CDR3 is CASSDPTSGATDTQYF. The CDR3 DNA is TGTGCCAGCAGCGATCCGACTAGCGGGGCCACAGATACGCAGTATTTT. V gene TRBV5-4 combines with J gene TRBJ2-3; 11 nucleotides match TRBD2. Germline values: CDR1 SGHNT, CDR2 YYREEE (reference sequence). This CDR3 is built from 16 residues. The J segment lost 2 bases and the V segment lost 4 bases, leaving 6 bases of the junction unmatched.

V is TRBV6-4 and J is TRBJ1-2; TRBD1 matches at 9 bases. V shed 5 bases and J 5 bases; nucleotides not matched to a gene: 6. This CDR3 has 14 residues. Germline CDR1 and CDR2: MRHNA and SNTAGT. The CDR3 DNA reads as TGTGCCAGCAGTCCTGGGACAGGGTTTTATGGCTACACCTTC. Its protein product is CASSPGTGFYGYTF.

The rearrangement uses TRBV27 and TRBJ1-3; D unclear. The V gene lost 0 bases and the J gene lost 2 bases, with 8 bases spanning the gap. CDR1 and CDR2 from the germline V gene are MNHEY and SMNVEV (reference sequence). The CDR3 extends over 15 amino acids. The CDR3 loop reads CASSLSLRAGNTIYF. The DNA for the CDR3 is TGTGCCAGCAGTTTATCCCTAAGAGCTGGAAACACCATATATTTT.

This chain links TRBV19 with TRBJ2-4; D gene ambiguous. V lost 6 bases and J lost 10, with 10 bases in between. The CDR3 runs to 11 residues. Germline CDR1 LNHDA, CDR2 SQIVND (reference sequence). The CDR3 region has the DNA TGTGCCAGTAGCCACAATCAGATTCAGTACTTC. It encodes CASSHNQIQYF.

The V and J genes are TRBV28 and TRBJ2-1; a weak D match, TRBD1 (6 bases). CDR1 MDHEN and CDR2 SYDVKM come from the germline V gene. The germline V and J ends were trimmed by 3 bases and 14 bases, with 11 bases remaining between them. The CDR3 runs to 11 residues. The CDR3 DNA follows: TGTGCCAGCAGTTTTAGGGCAGGGGAGTTCTTC. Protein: CASSFRAGEFF.

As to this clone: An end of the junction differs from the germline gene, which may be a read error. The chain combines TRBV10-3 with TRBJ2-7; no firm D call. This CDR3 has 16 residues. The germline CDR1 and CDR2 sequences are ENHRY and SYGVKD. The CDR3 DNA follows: TGTGCCATCAGTGTTGCAGCCAACGGAATGACCTACGAGCGGTACTTC. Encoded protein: CAISVAANGMTYERYF.

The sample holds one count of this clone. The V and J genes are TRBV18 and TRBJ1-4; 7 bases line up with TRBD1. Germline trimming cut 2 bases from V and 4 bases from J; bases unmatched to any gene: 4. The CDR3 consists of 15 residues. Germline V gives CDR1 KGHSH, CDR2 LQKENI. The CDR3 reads CASSPKGARNEKLFF. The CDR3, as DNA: TGTGCCAGCTCACCAAAGGGGGCCCGTAATGAAAAACTGTTTTTT.

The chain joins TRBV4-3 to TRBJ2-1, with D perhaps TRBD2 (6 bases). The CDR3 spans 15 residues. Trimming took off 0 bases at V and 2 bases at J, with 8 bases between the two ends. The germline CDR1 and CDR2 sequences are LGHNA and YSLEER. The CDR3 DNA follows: TGCGCCAGCAGCCAAGATCGCGGGACCTACAATGAGCAGTTCTTC. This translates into CASSQDRGTYNEQFF.

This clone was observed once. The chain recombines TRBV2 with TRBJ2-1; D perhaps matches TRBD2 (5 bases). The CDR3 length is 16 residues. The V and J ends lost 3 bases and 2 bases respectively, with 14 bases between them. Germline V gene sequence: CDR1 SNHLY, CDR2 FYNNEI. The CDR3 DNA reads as TGTGCCAGCAGTGAGGAGGATAGTCGCGCCTACAATGAGCAGTTCTTC. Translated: CASSEEDSRAYNEQFF.

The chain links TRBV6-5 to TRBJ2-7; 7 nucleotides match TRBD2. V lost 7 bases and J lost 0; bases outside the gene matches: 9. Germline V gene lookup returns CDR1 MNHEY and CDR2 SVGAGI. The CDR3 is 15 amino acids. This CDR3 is CASNKRGRNSYEQYF. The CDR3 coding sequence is TGTGCCAGCAACAAGCGGGGCAGAAACTCCTACGAGCAGTACTTC.

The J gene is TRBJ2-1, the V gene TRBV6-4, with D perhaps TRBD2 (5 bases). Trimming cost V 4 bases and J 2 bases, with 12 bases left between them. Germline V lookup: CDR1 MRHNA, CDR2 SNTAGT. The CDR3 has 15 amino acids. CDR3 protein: CASSVASGTYNEQFF. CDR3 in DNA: TGTGCCAGCAGTGTAGCCAGCGGAACCTACAATGAGCAGTTCTTC.

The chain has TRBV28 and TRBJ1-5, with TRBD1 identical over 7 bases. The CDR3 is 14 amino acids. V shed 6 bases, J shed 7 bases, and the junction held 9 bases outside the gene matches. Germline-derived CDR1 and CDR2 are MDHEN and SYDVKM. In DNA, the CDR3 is TGTGCCAGCAGCCCCCTTACAGGGGTACAGCCCCAGCATTTT. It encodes CASSPLTGVQPQHF. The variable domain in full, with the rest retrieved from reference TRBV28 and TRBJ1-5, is DVKVTQSSRYLVKRTGEKVFLECVQDMDHENMFWYRQDPGLGLRLIYFSYDVKMKEKGDIPEGYSVSREKKERFSLILESASTNQTSMYLCASSPLTGVQPQHFGDGTRLSIL.

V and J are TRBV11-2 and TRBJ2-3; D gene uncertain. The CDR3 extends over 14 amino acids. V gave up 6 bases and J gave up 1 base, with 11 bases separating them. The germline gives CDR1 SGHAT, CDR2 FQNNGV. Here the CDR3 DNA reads TGTGCCAGCAGTCATTCAGGCGGCACAGATACGCAGTATTTT. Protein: CASSHSGGTDTQYF.

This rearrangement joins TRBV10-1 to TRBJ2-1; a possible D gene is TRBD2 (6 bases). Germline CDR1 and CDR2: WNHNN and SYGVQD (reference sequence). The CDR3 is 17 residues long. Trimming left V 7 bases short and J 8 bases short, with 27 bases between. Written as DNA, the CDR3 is TGCGCCAGCACACCTCCGAGGGGCGGGAAAGGTAGAGATGAGCAGTTCTTC. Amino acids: CASTPPRGGKGRDEQFF.

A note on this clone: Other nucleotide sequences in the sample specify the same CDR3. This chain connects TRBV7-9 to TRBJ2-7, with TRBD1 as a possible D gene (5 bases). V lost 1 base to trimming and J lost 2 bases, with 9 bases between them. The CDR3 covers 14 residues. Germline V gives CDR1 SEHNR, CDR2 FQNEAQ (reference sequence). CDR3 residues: CASSLGQPPYEQYF. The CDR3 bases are TGTGCCAGCAGCTTAGGACAGCCACCCTACGAGCAGTACTTC.

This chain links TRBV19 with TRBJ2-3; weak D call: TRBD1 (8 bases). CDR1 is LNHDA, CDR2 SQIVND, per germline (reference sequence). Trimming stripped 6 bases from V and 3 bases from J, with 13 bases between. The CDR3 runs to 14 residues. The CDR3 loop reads CASSLQGGTDTQYF. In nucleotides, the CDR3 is TGTGCCAGTAGCCTACAGGGGGGGACAGATACGCAGTATTTT.

The CDR3 DNA is TGTGCCAGCAGCCAACCGACAGGGAGAGATGAAAAACTGTTTTTT. Translated: CASSQPTGRDEKLFF. The chain recombines TRBV7-9 with TRBJ1-4; 7 bases fit TRBD1. The CDR3 has 15 amino acids. CDR1 and CDR2 from the germline V gene are SEHNR and FQNEAQ (reference sequence). The trim removed 5 bases at V and 6 bases at J, leaving 9 bases unmatched.

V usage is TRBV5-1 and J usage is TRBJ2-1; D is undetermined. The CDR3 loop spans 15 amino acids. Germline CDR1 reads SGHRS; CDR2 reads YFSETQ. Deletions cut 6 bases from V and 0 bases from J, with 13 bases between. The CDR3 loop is CASTDQVSSYNEQFF. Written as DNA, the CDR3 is TGCGCCAGCACCGATCAGGTTAGCTCCTACAATGAGCAGTTCTTC.

In nucleotides, the CDR3 is TGTGCCAGCGCCACTACTAGCGGGCGATACTACGAGCAGTACTTC. It specifies CASATTSGRYYEQYF. The genes are TRBV5-6 and TRBJ2-7; 9 bases map to TRBD2. This CDR3 contains 15 residues. V lost 7 bases, J lost 3 bases, and 11 bases stayed unmatched. Germline V gene lookup returns CDR1 SGHDT and CDR2 YYEEEE.

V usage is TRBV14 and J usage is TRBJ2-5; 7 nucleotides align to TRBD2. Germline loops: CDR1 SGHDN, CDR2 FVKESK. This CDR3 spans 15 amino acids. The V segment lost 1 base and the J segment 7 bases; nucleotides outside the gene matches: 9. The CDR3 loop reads CASSQVDSTGGTQYF. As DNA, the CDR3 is TGTGCCAGCAGCCAAGTGGACTCTACGGGGGGGACCCAGTACTTC.

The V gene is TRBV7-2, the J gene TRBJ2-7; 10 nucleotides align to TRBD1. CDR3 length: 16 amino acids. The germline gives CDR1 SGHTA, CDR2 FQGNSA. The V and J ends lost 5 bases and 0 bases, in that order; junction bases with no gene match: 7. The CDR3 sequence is CASSPPGTGASYEQYF. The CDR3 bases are TGTGCCAGCAGCCCACCCGGGACAGGGGCCTCCTACGAGCAGTACTTC. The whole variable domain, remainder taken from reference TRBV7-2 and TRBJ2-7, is GAGVSQSPSNKVTEKGKDVELRCDPISGHTALYWYRQSLGQGLEFLIYFQGNSAPDKSGLPSDRFSAERTGGSVSTLTIQRTQQEDSAVYLCASSPPGTGASYEQYFGPGTRLTVT.

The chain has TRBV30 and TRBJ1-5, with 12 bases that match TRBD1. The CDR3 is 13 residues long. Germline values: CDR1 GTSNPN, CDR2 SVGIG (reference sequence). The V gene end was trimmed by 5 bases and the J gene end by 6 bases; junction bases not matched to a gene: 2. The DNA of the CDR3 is TGTGCCTGGGGGACAGGGGGCATTCAGCCCCAGCATTTT. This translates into CAWGTGGIQPQHF.

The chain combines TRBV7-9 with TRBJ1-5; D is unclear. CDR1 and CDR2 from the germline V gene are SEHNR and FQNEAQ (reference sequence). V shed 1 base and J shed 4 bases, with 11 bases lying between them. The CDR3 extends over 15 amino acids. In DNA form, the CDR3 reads TGTGCCAGCAGCTTAGGGGCTGGGGAGAATCAGCCCCAGCATTTT. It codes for CASSLGAGENQPQHF.